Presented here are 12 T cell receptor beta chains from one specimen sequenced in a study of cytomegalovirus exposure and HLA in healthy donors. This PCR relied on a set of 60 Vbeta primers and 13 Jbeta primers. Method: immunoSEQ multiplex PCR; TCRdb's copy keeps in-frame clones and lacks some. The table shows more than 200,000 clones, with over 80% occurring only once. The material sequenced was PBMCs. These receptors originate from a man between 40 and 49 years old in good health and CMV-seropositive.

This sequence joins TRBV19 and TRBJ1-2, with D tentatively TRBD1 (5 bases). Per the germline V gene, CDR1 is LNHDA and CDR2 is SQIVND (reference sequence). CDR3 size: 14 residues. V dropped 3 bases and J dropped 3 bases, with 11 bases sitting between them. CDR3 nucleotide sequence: TGTGCCAGTAGTATCGGGGGAGCGGACTATGGCTACACCTTC. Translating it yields CASSIGGADYGYTF.

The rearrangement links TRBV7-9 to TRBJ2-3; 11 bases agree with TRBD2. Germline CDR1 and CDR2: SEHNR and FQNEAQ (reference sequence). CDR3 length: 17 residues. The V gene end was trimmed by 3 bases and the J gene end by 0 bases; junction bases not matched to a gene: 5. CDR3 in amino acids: CASSLLAGGRSTDTQYF. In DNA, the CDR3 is TGTGCCAGCAGCTTGCTAGCGGGAGGCCGGAGCACAGATACGCAGTATTTT.

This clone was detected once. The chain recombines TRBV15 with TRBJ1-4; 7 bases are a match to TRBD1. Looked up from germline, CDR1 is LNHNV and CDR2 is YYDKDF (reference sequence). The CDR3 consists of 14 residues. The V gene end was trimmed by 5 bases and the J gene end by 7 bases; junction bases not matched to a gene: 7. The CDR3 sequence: CATSRGQVFEKLFF. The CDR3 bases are TGTGCCACCAGCCGTGGACAGGTCTTTGAAAAACTGTTTTTT.

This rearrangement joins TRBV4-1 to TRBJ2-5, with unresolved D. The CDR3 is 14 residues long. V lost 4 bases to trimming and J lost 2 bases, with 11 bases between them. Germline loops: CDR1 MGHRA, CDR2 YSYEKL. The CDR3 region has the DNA TGCGCCAGCAGCCCGCTTGGCCGACAAGAGACCCAGTACTTC. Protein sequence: CASSPLGRQETQYF.

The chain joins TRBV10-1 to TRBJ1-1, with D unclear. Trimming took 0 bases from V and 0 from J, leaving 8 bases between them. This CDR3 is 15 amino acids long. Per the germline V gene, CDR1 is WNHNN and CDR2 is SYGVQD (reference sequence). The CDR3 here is CASSESPYVNTEAFF. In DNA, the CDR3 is TGCGCCAGCAGTGAGTCTCCTTATGTGAACACTGAAGCTTTCTTT.

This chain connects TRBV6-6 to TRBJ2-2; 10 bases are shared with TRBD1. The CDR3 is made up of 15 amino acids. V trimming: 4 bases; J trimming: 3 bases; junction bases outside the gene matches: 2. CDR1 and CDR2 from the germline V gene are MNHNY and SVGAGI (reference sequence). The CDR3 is CASSSGTGDTGELFF. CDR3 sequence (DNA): TGTGCCAGCAGTTCCGGGACAGGGGACACCGGGGAGCTGTTTTTT.

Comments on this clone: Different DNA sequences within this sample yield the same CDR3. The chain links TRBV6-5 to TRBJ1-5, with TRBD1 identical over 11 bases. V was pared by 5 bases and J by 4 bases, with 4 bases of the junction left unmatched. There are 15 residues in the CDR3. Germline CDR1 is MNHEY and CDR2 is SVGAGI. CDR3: CASSPDRGRNQPQHF. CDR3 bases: TGTGCCAGCAGTCCGGACAGGGGGCGAAATCAGCCCCAGCATTTT.

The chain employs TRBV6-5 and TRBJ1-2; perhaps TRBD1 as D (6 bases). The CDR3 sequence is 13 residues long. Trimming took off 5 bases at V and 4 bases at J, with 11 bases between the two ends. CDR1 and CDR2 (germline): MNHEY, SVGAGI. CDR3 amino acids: CASSLRDTYGYTF. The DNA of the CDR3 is TGTGCCAGCAGTCTCCGGGACACCTATGGCTACACCTTC.

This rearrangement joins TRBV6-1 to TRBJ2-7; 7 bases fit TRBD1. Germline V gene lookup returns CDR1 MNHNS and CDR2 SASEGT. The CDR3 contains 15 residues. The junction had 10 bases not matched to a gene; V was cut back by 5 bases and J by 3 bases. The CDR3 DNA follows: TGTGCCAGCAGTACCAGGGACAGTGGTGGCTACGAGCAGTACTTC. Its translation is CASSTRDSGGYEQYF.

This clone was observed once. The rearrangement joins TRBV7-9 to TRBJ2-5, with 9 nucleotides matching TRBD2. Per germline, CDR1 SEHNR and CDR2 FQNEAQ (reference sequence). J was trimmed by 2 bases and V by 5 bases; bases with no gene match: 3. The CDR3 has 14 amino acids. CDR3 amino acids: CASSRAGGQETQYF. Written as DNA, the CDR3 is TGTGCCAGCAGCCGCGCGGGGGGGCAAGAGACCCAGTACTTC.

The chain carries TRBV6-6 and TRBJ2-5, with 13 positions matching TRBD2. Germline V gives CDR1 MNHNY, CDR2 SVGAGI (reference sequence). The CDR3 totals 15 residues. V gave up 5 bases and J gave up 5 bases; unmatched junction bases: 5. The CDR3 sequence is CASSPRTSGSETQYF. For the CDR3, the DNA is TGTGCCAGCAGTCCTCGGACTAGCGGGAGTGAGACCCAGTACTTC.

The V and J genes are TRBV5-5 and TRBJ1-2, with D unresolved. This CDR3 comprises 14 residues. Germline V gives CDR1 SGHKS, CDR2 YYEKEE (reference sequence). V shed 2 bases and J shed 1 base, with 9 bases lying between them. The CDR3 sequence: CASSFQLVNYGYTF. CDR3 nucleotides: TGTGCCAGCAGCTTTCAACTTGTTAACTATGGCTACACCTTC.